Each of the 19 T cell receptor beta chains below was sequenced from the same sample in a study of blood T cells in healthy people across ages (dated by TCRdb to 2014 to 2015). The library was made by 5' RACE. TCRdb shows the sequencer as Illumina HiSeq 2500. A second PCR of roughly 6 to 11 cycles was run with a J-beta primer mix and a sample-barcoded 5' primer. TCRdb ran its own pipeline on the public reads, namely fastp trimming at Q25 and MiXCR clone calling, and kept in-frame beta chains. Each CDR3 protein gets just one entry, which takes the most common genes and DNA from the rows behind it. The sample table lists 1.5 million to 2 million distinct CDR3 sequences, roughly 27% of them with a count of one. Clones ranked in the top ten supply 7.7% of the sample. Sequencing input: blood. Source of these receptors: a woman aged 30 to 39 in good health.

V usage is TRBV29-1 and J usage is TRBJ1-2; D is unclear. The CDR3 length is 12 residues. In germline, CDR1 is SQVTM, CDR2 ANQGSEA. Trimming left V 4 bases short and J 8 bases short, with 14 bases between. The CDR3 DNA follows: TGCAGCGTTGTAGAGGGTAGACGGGGCTACACCTTC. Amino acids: CSVVEGRRGYTF. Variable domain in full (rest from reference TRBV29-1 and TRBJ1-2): SAVISQKPSRDICQRGTSLTIQCQVDSQVTMMFWYRQQPGQSLTLIATANQGSEATYESGFVIDKFPISRPNLTFSTLTVSNMSPEDSSIYLCSVVEGRRGYTFGSGTRLTVV.

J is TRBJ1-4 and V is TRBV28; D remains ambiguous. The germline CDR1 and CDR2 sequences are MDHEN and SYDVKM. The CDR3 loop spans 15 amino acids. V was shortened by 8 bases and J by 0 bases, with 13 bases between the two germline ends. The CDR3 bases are TGTGCCAGCGCCGCGCCACACGCAACTAATGAAAAACTGTTTTTT. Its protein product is CASAAPHATNEKLFF.

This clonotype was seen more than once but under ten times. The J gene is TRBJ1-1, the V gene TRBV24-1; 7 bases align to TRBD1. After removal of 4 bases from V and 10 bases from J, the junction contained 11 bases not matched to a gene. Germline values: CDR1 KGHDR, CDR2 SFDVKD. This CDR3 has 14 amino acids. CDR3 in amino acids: CATSEPGQAEGAFF. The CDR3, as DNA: TGTGCCACCAGTGAACCCGGACAGGCGGAAGGAGCTTTCTTT.

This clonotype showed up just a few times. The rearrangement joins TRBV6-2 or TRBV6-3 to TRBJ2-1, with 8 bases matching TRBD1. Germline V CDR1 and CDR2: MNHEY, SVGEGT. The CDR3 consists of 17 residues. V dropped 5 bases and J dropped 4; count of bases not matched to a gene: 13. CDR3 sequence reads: CASSPGTGADLYNEQFF. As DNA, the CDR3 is TGTGCCAGCAGTCCCGGGACAGGCGCCGACTTATACAATGAGCAGTTCTTC.

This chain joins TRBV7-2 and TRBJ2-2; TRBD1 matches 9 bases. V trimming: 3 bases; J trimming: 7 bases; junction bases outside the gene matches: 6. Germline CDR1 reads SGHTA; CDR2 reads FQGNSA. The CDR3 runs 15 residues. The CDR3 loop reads CASSFQQGAGGELFF. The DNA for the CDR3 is TGTGCCAGCAGCTTCCAACAGGGGGCTGGCGGGGAGCTGTTTTTT.

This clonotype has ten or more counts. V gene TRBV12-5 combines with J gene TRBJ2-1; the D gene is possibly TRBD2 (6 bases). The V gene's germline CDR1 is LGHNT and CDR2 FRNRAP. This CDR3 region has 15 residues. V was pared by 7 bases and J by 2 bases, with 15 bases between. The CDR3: CASAPPGGTYNEQFF. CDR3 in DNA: TGTGCTAGTGCCCCTCCGGGCGGGACCTACAATGAGCAGTTCTTC.

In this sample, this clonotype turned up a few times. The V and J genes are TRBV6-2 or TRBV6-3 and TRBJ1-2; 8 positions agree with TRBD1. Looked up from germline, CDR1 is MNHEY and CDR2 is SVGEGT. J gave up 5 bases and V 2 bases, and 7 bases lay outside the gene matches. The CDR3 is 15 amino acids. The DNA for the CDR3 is TGTGCCAGCAGTTACCACGCCGACAGGGGTTATGGCTACACCTTC. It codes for CASSYHADRGYGYTF.

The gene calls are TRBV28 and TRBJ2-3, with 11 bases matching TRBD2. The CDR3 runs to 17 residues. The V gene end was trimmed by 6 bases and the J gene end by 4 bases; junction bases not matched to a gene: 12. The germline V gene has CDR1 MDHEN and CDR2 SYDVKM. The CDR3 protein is CASRGFSGGAQSDTQYF. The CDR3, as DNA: TGTGCCAGCAGGGGGTTTAGCGGGGGGGCGCAATCAGATACGCAGTATTTT.

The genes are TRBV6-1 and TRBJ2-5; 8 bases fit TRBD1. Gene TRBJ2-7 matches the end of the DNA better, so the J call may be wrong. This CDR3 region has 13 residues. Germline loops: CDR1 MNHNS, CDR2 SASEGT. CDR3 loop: CASSDRGRDEQYF. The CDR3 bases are TGTGCCAGCAGTGACAGGGGGCGGGACGAGCAGTACTTC.

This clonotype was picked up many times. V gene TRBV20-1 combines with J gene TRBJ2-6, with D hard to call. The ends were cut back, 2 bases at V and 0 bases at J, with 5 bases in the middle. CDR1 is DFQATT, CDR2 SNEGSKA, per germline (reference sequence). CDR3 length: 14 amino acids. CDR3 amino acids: CSARSSSGANVLTF. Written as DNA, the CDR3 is TGCAGTGCTAGATCGTCCTCTGGGGCCAACGTCCTGACTTTC.

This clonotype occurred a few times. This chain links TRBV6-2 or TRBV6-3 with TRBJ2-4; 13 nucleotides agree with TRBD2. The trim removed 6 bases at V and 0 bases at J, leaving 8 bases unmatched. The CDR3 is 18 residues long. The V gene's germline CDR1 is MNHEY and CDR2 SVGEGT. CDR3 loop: CASRPGLAGFVAKNIQYF. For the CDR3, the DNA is TGTGCCAGCAGGCCGGGACTAGCGGGATTCGTAGCCAAAAACATTCAGTACTTC.

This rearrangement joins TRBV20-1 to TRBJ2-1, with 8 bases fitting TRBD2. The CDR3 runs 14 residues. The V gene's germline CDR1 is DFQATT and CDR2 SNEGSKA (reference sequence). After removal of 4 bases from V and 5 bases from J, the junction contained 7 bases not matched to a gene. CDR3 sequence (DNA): TGCAGTGCTACACGGGGGGGTACCAACAATGAGCAGTTCTTC. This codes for CSATRGGTNNEQFF.

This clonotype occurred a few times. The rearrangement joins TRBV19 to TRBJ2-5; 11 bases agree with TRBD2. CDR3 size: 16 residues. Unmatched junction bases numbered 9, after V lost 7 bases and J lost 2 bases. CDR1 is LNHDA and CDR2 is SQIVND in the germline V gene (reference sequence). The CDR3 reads CASKTSGTQMQETQYF. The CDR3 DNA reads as TGTGCCAGTAAGACTAGCGGGACACAAATGCAAGAGACCCAGTACTTC.

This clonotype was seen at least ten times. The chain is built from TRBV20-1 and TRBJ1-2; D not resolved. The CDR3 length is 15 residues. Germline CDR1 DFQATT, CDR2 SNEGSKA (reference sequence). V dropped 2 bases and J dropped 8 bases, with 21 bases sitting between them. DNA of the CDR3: TGCAGTGCTAGATCCGTCGGCACCCTCACGAAGGGCTACACCTTC. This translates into CSARSVGTLTKGYTF.

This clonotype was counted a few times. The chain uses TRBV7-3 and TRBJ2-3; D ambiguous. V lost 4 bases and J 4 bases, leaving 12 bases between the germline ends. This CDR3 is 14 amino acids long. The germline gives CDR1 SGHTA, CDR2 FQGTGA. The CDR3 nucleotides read TGTGCCAGCAGCTCCGATCAATCCTCAGATACGCAGTATTTT. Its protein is CASSSDQSSDTQYF.

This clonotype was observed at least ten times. DNA for the CDR3: TGCAGCGCCATAAACAGGTTTGAAACTGGGGCCAACGTCCTGACTTTC. Residues: CSAINRFETGANVLTF. The J gene is TRBJ2-6, the V gene TRBV29-1; a possible D gene is TRBD1 (5 bases). CDR1 and CDR2 (germline): SQVTM, ANQGSEA. The CDR3 loop spans 16 amino acids. The V and J ends lost 7 bases and 2 bases respectively, with 18 bases between them. Full variable domain (missing parts from reference TRBV29-1 and TRBJ2-6): SAVISQKPSRDICQRGTSLTIQCQVDSQVTMMFWYRQQPGQSLTLIATANQGSEATYESGFVIDKFPISRPNLTFSTLTVSNMSPEDSSIYLCSAINRFETGANVLTFGAGSRLTVL.

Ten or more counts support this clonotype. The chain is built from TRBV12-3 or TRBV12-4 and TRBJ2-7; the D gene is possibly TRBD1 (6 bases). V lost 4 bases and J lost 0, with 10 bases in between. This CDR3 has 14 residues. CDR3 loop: CASSSTGSSYEQYF. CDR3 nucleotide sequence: TGTGCCAGCAGTTCCACAGGGAGCTCCTACGAGCAGTACTTC.

The CDR3 region has the DNA TGTGCCAGCAATGCGGCGGGGCGCACAGATACGCAGTATTTT. Encoded protein: CASNAAGRTDTQYF. The chain uses TRBV2 and TRBJ2-3, with D possibly matching TRBD2 (6 bases). This CDR3 is 14 amino acids long. V lost 7 bases and J lost 1, with 12 bases in between. Germline V CDR1 and CDR2: SNHLY, FYNNEI.

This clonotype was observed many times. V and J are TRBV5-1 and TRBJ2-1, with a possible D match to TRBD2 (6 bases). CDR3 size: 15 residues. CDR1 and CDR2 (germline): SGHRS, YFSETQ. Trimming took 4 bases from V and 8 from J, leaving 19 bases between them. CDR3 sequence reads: CASSVEGGGLDEQFF. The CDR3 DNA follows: TGCGCCAGCAGCGTGGAGGGAGGAGGGTTGGATGAGCAGTTCTTC.